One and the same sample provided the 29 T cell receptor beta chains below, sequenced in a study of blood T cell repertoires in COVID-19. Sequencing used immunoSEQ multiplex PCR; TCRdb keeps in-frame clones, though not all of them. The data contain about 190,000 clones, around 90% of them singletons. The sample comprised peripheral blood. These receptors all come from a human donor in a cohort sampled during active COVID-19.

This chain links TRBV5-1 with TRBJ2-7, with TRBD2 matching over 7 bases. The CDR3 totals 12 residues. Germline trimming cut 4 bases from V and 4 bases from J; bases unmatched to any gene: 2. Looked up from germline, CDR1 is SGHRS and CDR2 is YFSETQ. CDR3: CASSGGGYEQYF. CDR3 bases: TGCGCCAGCAGCGGGGGGGGGTACGAGCAGTACTTC.

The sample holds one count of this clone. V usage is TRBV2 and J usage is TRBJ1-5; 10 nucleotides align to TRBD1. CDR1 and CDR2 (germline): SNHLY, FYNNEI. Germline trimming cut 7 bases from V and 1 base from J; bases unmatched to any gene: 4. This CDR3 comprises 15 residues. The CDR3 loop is CASTRTGGSNQPQHF. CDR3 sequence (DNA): TGTGCCAGCACCCGGACAGGGGGGAGCAATCAGCCCCAGCATTTT.

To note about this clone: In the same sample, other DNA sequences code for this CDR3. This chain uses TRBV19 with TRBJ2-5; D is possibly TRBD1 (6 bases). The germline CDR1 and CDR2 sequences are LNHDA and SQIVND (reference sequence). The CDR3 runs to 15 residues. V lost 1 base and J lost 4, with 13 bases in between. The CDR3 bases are TGTGCCAGTAGTATAGGTACAGGGCGGAGAGAGACCCAGTACTTC. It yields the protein CASSIGTGRRETQYF.

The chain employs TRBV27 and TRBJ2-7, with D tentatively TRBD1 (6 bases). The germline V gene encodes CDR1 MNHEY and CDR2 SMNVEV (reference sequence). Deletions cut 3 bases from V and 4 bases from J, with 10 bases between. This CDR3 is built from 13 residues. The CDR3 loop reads CASSFQGSYEQYF. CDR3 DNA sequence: TGTGCCAGCAGTTTTCAGGGGTCGTACGAGCAGTACTTC.

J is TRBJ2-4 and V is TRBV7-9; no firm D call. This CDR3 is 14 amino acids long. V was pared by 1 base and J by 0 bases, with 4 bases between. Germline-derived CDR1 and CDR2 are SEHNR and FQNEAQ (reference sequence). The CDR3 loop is CASSLDQAKNIQYF. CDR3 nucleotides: TGTGCCAGCAGCTTAGATCAAGCCAAAAACATTCAGTACTTC.

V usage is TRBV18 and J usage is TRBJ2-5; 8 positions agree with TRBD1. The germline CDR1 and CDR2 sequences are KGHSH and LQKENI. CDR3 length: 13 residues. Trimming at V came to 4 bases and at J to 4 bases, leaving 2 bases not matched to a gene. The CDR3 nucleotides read TGTGCCAGCTCACTCAGGGGGCGAGAGACCCAGTACTTC. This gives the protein CASSLRGRETQYF.

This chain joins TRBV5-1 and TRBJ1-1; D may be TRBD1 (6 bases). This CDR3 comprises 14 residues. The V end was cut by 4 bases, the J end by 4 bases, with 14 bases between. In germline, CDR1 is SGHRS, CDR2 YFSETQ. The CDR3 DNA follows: TGCGCCAGCAGCAGGTCAAGGGGGAGCACTGAAGCTTTCTTT. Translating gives CASSRSRGSTEAFF.

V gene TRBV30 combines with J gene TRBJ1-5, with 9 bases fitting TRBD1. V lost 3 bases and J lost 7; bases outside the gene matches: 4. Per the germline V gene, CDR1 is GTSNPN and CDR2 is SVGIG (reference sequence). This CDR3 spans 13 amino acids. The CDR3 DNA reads TGTGCCTGGAGGGACAGGGGAGGGCAGCCCCAGCATTTT. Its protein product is CAWRDRGGQPQHF.

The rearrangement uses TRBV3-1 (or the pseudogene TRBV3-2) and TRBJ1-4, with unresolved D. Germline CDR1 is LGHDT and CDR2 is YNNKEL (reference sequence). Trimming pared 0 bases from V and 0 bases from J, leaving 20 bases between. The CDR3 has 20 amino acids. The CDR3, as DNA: TGTGCCAGCAGCCAAGATAAACCACAGTTAAGTAAACCAACTAATGAAAAACTGTTTTTT. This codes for CASSQDKPQLSKPTNEKLFF.

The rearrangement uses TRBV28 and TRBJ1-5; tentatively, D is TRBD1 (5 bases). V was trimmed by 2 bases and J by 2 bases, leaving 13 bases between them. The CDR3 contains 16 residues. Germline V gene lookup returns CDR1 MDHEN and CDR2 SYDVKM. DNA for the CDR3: TGTGCCAGCAGTTTAAGTCTAGGGGTGGGCAATCAGCCCCAGCATTTT. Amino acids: CASSLSLGVGNQPQHF.

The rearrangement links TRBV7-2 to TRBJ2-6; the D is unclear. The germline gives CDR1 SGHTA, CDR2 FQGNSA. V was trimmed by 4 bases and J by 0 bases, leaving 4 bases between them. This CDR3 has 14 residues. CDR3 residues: CASSSNSGANVLTF. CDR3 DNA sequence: TGTGCCAGCAGCTCCAACTCTGGGGCCAACGTCCTGACTTTC.

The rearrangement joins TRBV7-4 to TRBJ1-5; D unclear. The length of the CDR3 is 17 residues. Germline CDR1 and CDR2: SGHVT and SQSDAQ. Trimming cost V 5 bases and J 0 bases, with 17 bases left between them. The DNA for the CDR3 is TGTGCCAGCAGCGATAGGAGGTCAGGATATAGCAATCAGCCCCAGCATTTT. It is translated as CASSDRRSGYSNQPQHF. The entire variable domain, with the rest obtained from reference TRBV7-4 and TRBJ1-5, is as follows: GAGVSQSPRYKVAKRGRDVALRCDSISGHVTLYWYRQTLGQGSEVLTYSQSDAQRDKSGRPSGRFSAERPERSVSTLKIQRTEQGDSAVYLCASSDRRSGYSNQPQHFGDGTRLSIL.

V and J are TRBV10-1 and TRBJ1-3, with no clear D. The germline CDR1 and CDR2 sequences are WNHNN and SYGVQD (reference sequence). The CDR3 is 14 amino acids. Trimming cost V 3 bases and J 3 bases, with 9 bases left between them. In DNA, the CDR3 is TGCGCCAGCAGTGATAGCGGGAGTGGAAACACCATATATTTT. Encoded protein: CASSDSGSGNTIYF.

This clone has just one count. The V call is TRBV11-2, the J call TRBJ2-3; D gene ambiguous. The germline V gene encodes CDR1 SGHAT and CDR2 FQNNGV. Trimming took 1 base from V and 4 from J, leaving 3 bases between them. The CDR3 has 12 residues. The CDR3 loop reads CASSLGADTQYF. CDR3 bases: TGTGCCAGCAGCTTAGGAGCAGATACGCAGTATTTT.

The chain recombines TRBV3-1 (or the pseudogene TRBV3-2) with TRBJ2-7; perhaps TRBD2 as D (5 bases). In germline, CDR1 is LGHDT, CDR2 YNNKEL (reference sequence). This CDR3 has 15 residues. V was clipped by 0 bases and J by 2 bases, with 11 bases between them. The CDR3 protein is CASSQEDYPAYEQYF. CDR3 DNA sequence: TGTGCCAGCAGCCAAGAAGACTACCCAGCCTACGAGCAGTACTTC.

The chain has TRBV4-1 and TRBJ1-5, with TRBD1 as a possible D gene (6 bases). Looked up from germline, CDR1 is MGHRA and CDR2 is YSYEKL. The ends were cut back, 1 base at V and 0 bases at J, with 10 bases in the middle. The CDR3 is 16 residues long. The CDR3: CASSQGLDSSNQPQHF. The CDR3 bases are TGCGCCAGCAGCCAAGGCTTGGACAGTAGCAATCAGCCCCAGCATTTT.

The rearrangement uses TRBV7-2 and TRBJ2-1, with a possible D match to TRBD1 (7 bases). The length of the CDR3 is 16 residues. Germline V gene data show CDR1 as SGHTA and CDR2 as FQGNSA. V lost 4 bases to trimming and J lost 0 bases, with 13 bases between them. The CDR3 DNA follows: TGTGCCAGCAGCTCAGGGGGGACTGCCTCCTACAATGAGCAGTTCTTC. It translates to CASSSGGTASYNEQFF.

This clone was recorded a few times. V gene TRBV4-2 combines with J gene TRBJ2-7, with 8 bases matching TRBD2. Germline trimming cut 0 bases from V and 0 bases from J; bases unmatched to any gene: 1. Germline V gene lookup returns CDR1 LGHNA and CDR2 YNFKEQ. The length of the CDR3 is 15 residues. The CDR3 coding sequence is TGTGCCAGCAGCCAAGAAAGCGGGAGCTCCTACGAGCAGTACTTC. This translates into CASSQESGSSYEQYF.

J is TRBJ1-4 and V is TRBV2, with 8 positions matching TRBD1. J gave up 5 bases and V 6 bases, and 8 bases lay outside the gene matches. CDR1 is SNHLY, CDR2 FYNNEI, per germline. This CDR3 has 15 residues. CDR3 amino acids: CASSGTGLPNEKLFF. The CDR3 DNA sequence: TGTGCCAGCAGCGGGACAGGCCTCCCCAATGAAAAACTGTTTTTT.

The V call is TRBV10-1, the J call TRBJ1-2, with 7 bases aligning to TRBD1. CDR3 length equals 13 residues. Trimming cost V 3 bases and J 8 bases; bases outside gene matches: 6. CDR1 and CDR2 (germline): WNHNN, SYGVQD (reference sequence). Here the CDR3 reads CASSDGTARGYTF. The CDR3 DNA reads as TGCGCCAGCAGTGACGGGACAGCAAGGGGCTACACCTTC.

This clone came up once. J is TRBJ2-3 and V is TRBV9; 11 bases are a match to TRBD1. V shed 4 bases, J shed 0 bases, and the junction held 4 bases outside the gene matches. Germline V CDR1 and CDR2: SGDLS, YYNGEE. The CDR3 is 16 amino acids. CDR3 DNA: TGTGCCAGCAGCCCAGGGACAGGGGGGAGCACAGATACGCAGTATTTT. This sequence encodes CASSPGTGGSTDTQYF.

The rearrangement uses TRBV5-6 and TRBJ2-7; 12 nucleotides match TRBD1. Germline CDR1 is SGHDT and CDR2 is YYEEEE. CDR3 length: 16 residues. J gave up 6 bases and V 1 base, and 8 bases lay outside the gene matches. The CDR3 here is CASSLTPGQGASEQYF. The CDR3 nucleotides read TGTGCCAGCAGCTTGACCCCGGGACAGGGGGCCTCCGAGCAGTACTTC.

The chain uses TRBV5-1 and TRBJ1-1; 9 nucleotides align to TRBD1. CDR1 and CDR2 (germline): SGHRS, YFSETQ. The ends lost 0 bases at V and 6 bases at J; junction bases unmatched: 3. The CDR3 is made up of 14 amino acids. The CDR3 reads CASSLGDRAAEAFF. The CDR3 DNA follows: TGCGCCAGCAGCTTGGGGGACAGGGCCGCTGAAGCTTTCTTT.

For the CDR3, the DNA is TGTGCCAGCAGCTTAACCGGGACTAACCTCAATGAGCAGTTCTTC. Its protein is CASSLTGTNLNEQFF. V and J are TRBV11-3 and TRBJ2-1; 7 nucleotides line up with TRBD2. CDR1 SGHNT and CDR2 YENEEA come from the germline V gene. The length of the CDR3 is 15 residues. V lost 2 bases, J lost 6 bases, and 7 bases stayed unmatched. Filled out from reference TRBV11-3 and TRBJ2-1, the complete variable domain reads EAGVVQSPRYKIIEKKQPVAFWCNPISGHNTLYWYLQNLGQGPELLIRYENEEAVDDSQLPKDRFSAERLKGVDSTLKIQPAELGDSAVYLCASSLTGTNLNEQFFGPGTRLTVL.

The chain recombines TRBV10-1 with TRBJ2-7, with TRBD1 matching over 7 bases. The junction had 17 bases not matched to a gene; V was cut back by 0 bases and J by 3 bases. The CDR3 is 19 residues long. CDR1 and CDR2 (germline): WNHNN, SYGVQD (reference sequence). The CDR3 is CASSESIKGAGTKVYEQYF. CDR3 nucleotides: TGCGCCAGCAGTGAGTCGATTAAGGGGGCAGGGACCAAGGTCTACGAGCAGTACTTC.

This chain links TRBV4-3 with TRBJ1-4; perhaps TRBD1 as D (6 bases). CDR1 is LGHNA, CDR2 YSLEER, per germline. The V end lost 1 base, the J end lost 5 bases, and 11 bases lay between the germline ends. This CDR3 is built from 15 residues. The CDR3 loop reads CASSQADRPNEKLFF. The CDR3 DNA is TGCGCCAGCAGCCAAGCCGACAGGCCAAATGAAAAACTGTTTTTT.

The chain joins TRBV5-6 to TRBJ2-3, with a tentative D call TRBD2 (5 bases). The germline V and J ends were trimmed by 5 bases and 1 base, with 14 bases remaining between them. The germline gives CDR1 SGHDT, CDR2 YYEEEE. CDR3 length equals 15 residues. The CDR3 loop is CASRSWGEGTDTQYF. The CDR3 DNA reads TGTGCCAGCAGGTCATGGGGAGAAGGCACAGATACGCAGTATTTT.

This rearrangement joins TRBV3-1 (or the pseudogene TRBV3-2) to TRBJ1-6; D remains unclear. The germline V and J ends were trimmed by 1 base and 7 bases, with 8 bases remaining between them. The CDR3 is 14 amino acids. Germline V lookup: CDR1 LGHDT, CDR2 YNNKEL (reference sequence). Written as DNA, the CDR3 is TGTGCCAGCAGCCAAGTATTCGGGAATTCACCCCTCCACTTT. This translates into CASSQVFGNSPLHF.

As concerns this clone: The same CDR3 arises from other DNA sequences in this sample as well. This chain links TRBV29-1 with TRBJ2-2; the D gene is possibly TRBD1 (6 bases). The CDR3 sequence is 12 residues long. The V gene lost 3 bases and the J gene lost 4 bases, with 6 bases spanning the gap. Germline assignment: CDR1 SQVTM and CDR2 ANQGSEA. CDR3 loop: CSVDRGTGELFF. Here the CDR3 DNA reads TGCAGCGTTGACAGGGGCACCGGGGAGCTGTTTTTT.